This T cell receptor beta chain appears in the sequencing data of a study of blood T cell repertoires in COVID-19. Study as a whole: Two negative PCRs, clearance, or symptom resolution were required of recovered Cohort 3 donors. Samples taken during acute and convalescent COVID-19 were collected in the United States, Italy and Spain. From T cells, B-cell-depleted T cells, or PBMCs came the material, which was cDNA or gDNA.

CDR1 is SGHVS, CDR2 FNYEAQ, per germline. The CDR3 is made up of 15 amino acids. Trimming left V 1 base short and J 5 bases short, with 14 bases between. Assay: immunoSEQ multiplex PCR; the TCRdb copy retains only in-frame clones and omits some. The table has approximately 240,000 clones, 80% to 90% seen once. This TCR derives from a woman aged 50 to 60 in a cohort exposed to, infected with or recovered from COVID-19 (not recorded which). Sequencing was carried out using PBMCs or T cells enriched from blood (not recorded which). The genes are TRBV7-6 and TRBJ1-1; a weak D match, TRBD1 (5 bases). The CDR3 protein is CASSLGSAGRTEAFF. The CDR3 coding sequence is TGTGCCAGCAGCTTAGGGAGTGCAGGGCGGACTGAAGCTTTCTTT.